The 8 T cell receptor beta chains listed next were all sequenced from one sample in a study of beta chain features in type 1 diabetes. Findings and caveats of the study: Researchers report that Type 1 diabetes patients had moderately but significantly shorter TCRB CDR3s across all four CD4+ subsets.

The sequenced template was cDNA made from the entire isolated RNA. Profiled with immunoSEQ multiplex PCR; TCRdb holds only in-frame clones, not every one. The sample includes over 150,000 clones, approximately 8.1% of them seen just once. For these receptors, no antigen is known. The sample consisted of central memory CD4+ T cells from blood. The receptors shown here come from a man between 18 and 35 years old with type 1 diabetes.

The table lists this clone with a few counts. The chain links TRBV20-1 to TRBJ1-1; the D is unclear. This CDR3 comprises 8 residues. Looked up from germline, CDR1 is DFQATT and CDR2 is SNEGSKA (reference sequence). Written as DNA, the CDR3 is TGCAGCCTTTCTGAAGCTTTCTTT. Translated: CSLSEAFF.

This clone was observed a few times. The chain uses TRBV28 and TRBJ2-1; 8 bases agree with TRBD1. CDR3 length: 15 residues. The germline gives CDR1 MDHEN, CDR2 SYDVKM. V was pared by 5 bases and J by 7 bases, with 10 bases of the junction left unmatched. The CDR3 region has the DNA TGTGCCAGCAGTCTCCCCGGACAGGGTACGAATGAGCAGTTCTTC. Its protein product is CASSLPGQGTNEQFF.

This clone was recorded a few times. The genes are TRBV11-2 and TRBJ2-2; 10 nucleotides match TRBD2. Trimming cost V 3 bases and J 8 bases; bases outside gene matches: 6. Germline values: CDR1 SGHAT, CDR2 FQNNGV. This CDR3 comprises 15 residues. In nucleotides, the CDR3 is TGTGCCAGCAGCTTCTTTCTAGCGGGGGCAGGGGAGCTGTTTTTT. Protein product: CASSFFLAGAGELFF.

The V call is TRBV7-2, the J call TRBJ2-5, with 9 bases lining up with TRBD2. This CDR3 region has 16 residues. The germline V gene has CDR1 SGHTA and CDR2 FQGNSA. The V and J ends lost 5 bases and 1 base, in that order; junction bases with no gene match: 8. CDR3 coding DNA: TGTGCCAGCAGCCCCGTAGTAGCGGGGGTCCAAGAGACCCAGTACTTC. This encodes CASSPVVAGVQETQYF.

This clone was seen more than once but under ten times. The chain employs TRBV6-5 and TRBJ1-4; TRBD1 matches 8 bases. The CDR3 contains 15 residues. The V gene end was trimmed by 5 bases and the J gene end by 7 bases; junction bases not matched to a gene: 9. Germline loops: CDR1 MNHEY, CDR2 SVGAGI. The CDR3 here is CASSGLGTGREKLFF. CDR3 DNA: TGTGCCAGCAGTGGACTCGGGACAGGTCGTGAAAAACTGTTTTTT.

This clone was counted a few times. This chain joins TRBV12-2 and TRBJ2-7; the D segment call TRBD1 is taken from the table without a DNA check. TRBV12-2 counts as a pseudogene. The CDR3 spans 13 residues. Here the CDR3 reads CAPLNRVSYEQYF. In DNA, the CDR3 is TGTGCCCCGCTTAACAGAGTCTCCTACGAGCAGTACTTC.

This clone was picked up a small number of times. The chain employs TRBV19 and TRBJ1-5, with TRBD1 identical over 7 bases. The CDR3 is 13 amino acids. Germline-derived CDR1 and CDR2 are LNHDA and SQIVND (reference sequence). The CDR3 spells CASQGGSNQPQHF. The CDR3 DNA sequence: TGTGCATCGCAGGGGGGTAGCAATCAGCCCCAGCATTTT.

This clone has more than one count but fewer than ten. CDR3 loop: CASSPYARDEQFF. CDR3 DNA: TGTGCCAGCTCACCATACGCGAGGGATGAGCAGTTCTTC. V usage is TRBV18 and J usage is TRBJ2-1; possibly TRBD2 for D (5 bases). Deletions cut 2 bases from V and 8 bases from J, with 10 bases between. CDR1 KGHSH and CDR2 LQKENI come from the germline V gene. This CDR3 has 13 residues.